These T cell receptor beta chains were read from a single sample in a study of blood T cells in healthy people across ages. TCRdb ran MiXCR on the 5' RACE reads and lists one entry per CDR3 protein. Of around 1,600,000 distinct CDR3 sequences listed, about 45% are singletons. The sequenced sample consisted of blood. These receptors all come from a woman younger than 30 in good health. Each CDR3 is given with its conserved first and last residue. A D gene is named only where the DNA matches it firmly. A row's size may be missing; if present it is once, few, many or a size class.

V gene,clone size,J gene,D gene,CDR3 protein,CDR3 DNA
TRBV20-1,once,TRBJ1-2,-,CSARGLRGDTF,TGCAGTGCTAGAGGTCTGCGTGGCGACACCTTC
TRBV25-1,-,TRBJ1-2,-,CASSERLRVLPYGYTF,TGTGCCAGCAGTGAAAGGCTACGGGTACTCCCCTATGGCTACACCTTC
TRBV12-3/TRBV12-4,-,TRBJ2-6,-,CASSLSGFGANVLTF,TGTGCCAGCAGTTTATCGGGATTTGGGGCCAACGTCCTGACTTTC
TRBV6-6,-,TRBJ1-1,-,CASSERSTEAFF,TGTGCCAGCTCGGAGAGGTCCACTGAAGCTTTCTTT
TRBV18,-,TRBJ1-5,TRBD1,CASSPGQGSGNQPQHF,TGTGCCAGCTCACCGGGACAGGGTTCGGGCAATCAGCCCCAGCATTTT
TRBV4-1,-,TRBJ2-7,TRBD2,CASSQPSGGVYEQYF,TGCGCCAGCAGCCAACCTAGCGGGGGGGTATACGAGCAGTACTTC
TRBV28,-,TRBJ2-5,-,CASSLSTAQETQYF,TGTGCCAGCAGTTTATCAACAGCCCAAGAGACCCAGTACTTC
TRBV18,-,TRBJ1-5,-,CASSPAGGRGNQPQHF,TGTGCCAGCTCACCCGCGGGGGGAAGGGGTAATCAGCCTCAGCATTTT
TRBV7-9,-,TRBJ2-3,-,CASSLVPEATDTQYF,TGTGCCAGCAGCTTAGTCCCAGAGGCCACAGATACGCAGTATTTT
TRBV29-1,few,TRBJ1-2,-,CSVARQELGYTF,TGCAGCGTAGCTCGACAGGAGTTAGGCTACACCTTC
TRBV30,-,TRBJ1-1,-,CAWSVITNTEAFF,TGTGCCTGGAGTGTTATTACGAACACTGAAGCTTTCTTT
TRBV10-1,-,TRBJ2-2,-,CASSTGTGNAGELFF,TGCGCCAGCAGCACCGGGACTGGGAACGCCGGGGAGCTGTTTTTT
TRBV27,few,TRBJ1-6,-,CASRTTYNSPLHF,TGTGCCAGCAGGACTACCTATAATTCACCCCTCCACTTT
TRBV5-1,-,TRBJ2-2,-,CASSFSPRPIAGELFF,TGCGCCAGCAGCTTCTCCCCGAGACCCATCGCCGGGGAGCTGTTTTTT
TRBV10-3,-,TRBJ2-7,-,CAIGGGYEQYF,TGTGCCATCGGTGGAGGCTACGAGCAGTACTTC
TRBV7-9,-,TRBJ2-1,TRBD2,CASDRSGSPINEQFF,TGTGCCAGCGACCGGAGCGGGAGCCCTATCAATGAGCAGTTCTTC
TRBV28,few,TRBJ2-6,-,CASSLSQFHSGANVLTF,TGTGCCAGCAGTTTATCGCAGTTCCACTCTGGGGCCAACGTCCTGACTTTC
TRBV5-5,few,TRBJ2-5,-,CASSLVGAGMETQYF,TGTGCCAGCAGCTTGGTAGGCGCGGGGATGGAGACCCAGTACTTC
TRBV7-2,-,TRBJ2-7,-,CASSPRDFPSYEQYF,TGTGCCAGCAGCCCGAGGGACTTCCCCTCCTACGAGCAGTACTTC
TRBV27,-,TRBJ2-1,TRBD2,CASVPLVAGINNEQFF,TGTGCCAGCGTCCCGTTGGTAGCGGGTATAAACAATGAGCAGTTCTTC
TRBV20-1,few,TRBJ1-2,-,CSAGDNGYTF,TGCAGTGCGGGGGACAATGGCTACACCTTC
TRBV6-2/TRBV6-3,few,TRBJ1-1,-,CASSPMGAGTNTEAFF,TGTGCCAGCAGCCCCATGGGGGCGGGAACGAACACTGAAGCTTTCTTT
TRBV28,many,TRBJ1-1,-,CASTGPLNTEAFF,TGTGCCAGCACCGGACCCCTGAACACTGAAGCTTTCTTT
TRBV20-1,-,TRBJ2-1,-,CSALGLDYNEQFF,TGCAGTGCACTGGGACTTGACTACAATGAGCAGTTCTTC
TRBV29-1,-,TRBJ2-7,TRBD2,CSVETLAGDTYEQYF,TGCAGCGTTGAGACCCTAGCGGGGGACACCTACGAGCAGTACTTC
TRBV2,few,TRBJ2-1,-,CASSELSNEQFF,TGTGCCAGCAGTGAATTGAGCAATGAGCAGTTCTTC
TRBV2,few,TRBJ1-5,-,CASSDEGLSNQPQHF,TGTGCCAGCAGTGATGAGGGGCTTTCCAATCAGCCCCAGCATTTT